This T cell receptor (beta chain) was documented in a study of tissue T cells after allogeneic stem cell transplantation. Study-wide findings and caveats: In patients and mice, blood and spleen missed much of tissue repertoire.

Clones were read by immunoSEQ multiplex PCR, and TCRdb kept only the in-frame ones, dropping some. Of 20,000 to 30,000 clones listed, about 73% are singletons. V was clipped by 4 bases and J by 9 bases; unmatched bases: 10. The germline CDR1 and CDR2 sequences are GTSNPN and SVGIG (reference sequence). This CDR3 has 13 amino acids. Retrospectively chosen non-transplant comparators had other cancers and at least five gastrointestinal samples, without known gastrointestinal disease. This clone was found a few times. The antigen is not known. The chain links TRBV30 to TRBJ1-2, with 8 nucleotides matching TRBD1. This receptor was taken from a female donor over 55 with lung cancer. Material: tissue from the ileum, obtained at autopsy. The CDR3 sequence: CAWNVRGLSSYTF. CDR3 in DNA: TGTGCCTGGAATGTCAGGGGGCTTTCGAGCTACACCTTC.